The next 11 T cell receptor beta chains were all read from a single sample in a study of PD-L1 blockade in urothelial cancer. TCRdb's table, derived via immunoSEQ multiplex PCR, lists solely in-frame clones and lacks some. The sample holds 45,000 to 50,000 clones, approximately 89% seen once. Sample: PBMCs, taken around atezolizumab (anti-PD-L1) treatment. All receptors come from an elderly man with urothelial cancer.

The CDR3 nucleotides read TGTGCCACCGGTATGGGGGAGGGGACAGATACGCAGTATTTT. It codes for CATGMGEGTDTQYF. The chain couples TRBV15 to TRBJ2-3, with 7 bases matching TRBD2. The J segment lost 3 bases and the V segment lost 8 bases, leaving 8 bases of the junction unmatched. Looked up from germline, CDR1 is LNHNV and CDR2 is YYDKDF (reference sequence). The length of the CDR3 is 14 residues.

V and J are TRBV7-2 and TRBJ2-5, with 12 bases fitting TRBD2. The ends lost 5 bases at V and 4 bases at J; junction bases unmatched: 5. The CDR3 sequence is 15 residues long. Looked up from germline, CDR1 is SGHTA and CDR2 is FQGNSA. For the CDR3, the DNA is TGTGCCAGCAGCCTGAAACTAGCGGGGGGAGAGACCCAGTACTTC. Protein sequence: CASSLKLAGGETQYF.

The CDR3 reads CASSSTTPAGEQYF. The CDR3 bases are TGCGCCAGCAGCTCCACGACACCGGCGGGGGAGCAGTACTTC. This chain connects TRBV5-1 to TRBJ2-7; perhaps TRBD2 as D (6 bases). V lost 3 bases and J 7 bases, leaving 17 bases between the germline ends. The germline V gene has CDR1 SGHRS and CDR2 YFSETQ. The CDR3 consists of 14 residues.

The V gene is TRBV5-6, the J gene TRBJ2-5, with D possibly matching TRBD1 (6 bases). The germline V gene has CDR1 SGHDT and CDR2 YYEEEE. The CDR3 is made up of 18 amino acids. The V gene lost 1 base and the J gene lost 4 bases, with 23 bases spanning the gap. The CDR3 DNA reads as TGTGCCAGCAGCTTGAGTAGGGACACCTTGTGGTCTGGAGAGACCCAGTACTTC. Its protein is CASSLSRDTLWSGETQYF.

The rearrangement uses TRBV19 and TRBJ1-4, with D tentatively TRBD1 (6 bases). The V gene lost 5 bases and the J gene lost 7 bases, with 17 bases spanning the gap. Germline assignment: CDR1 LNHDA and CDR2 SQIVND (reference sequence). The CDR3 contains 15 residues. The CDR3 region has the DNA TGTGCCAGTAGTGCGACCACAGGGACCCCTGAAAAACTGTTTTTT. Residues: CASSATTGTPEKLFF.

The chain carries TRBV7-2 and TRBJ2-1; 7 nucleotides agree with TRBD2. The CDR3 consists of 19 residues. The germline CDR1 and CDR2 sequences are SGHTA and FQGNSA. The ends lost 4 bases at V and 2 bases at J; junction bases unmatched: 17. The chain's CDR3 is CASSYSSTSAALAYNEQFF. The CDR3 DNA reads TGTGCCAGCAGCTACTCCAGCACTAGCGCAGCTTTGGCCTACAATGAGCAGTTCTTC.

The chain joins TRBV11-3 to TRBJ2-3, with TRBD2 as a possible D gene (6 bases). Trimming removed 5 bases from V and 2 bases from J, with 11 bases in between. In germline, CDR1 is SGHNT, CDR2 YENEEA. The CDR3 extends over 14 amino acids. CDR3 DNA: TGTGCCAGCAGCCCGAGCGGGCTCACAGATACGCAGTATTTT. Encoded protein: CASSPSGLTDTQYF.

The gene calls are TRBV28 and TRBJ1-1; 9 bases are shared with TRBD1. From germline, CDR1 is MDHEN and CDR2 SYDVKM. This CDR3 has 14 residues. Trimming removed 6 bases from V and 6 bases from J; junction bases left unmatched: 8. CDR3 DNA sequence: TGTGCCAGCAGGCCCTCACAGGGGGCCCCTGAAGCTTTCTTT. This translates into CASRPSQGAPEAFF.

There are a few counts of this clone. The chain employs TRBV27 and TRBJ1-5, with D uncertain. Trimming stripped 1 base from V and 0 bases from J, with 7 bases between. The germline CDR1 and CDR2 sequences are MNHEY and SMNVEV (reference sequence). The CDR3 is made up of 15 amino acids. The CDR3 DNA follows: TGTGCCAGCAGTTTATTGGCAGGTAGCAATCAGCCCCAGCATTTT. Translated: CASSLLAGSNQPQHF.

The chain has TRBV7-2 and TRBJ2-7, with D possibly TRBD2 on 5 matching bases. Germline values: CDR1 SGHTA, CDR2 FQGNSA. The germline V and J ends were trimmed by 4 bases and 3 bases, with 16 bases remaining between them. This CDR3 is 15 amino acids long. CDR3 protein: CASSSRPGEGYEQYF. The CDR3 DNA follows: TGTGCCAGCAGCTCCCGGCCAGGAGAGGGCTACGAGCAGTACTTC.

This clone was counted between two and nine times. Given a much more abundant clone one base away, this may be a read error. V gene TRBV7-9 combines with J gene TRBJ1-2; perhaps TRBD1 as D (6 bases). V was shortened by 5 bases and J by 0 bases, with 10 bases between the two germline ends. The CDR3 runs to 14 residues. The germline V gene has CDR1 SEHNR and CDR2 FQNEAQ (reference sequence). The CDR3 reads CASSPTGSNYGYTF. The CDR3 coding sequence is TGTGCCAGCAGCCCGACAGGCTCTAACTATGGCTACACCTTC.